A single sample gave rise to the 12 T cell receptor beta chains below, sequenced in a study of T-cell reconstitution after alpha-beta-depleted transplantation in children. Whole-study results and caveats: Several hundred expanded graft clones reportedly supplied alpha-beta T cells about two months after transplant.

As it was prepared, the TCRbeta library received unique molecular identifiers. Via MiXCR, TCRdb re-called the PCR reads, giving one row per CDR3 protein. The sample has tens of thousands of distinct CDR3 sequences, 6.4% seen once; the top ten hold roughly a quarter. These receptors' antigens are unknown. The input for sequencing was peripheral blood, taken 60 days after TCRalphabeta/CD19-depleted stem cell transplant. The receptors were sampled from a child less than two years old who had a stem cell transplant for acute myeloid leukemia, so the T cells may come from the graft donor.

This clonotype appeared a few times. CDR3 protein: CASSLVFRGAPGDTQYF. CDR3 DNA sequence: TGTGCCAGCAGCTTAGTTTTCCGGGGGGCCCCTGGGGATACGCAGTATTTT. The chain joins TRBV7-9 to TRBJ2-3; the D gene is possibly TRBD2 (7 bases). Trimming took 1 base from V and 6 from J, leaving 20 bases between them. CDR3 length: 17 residues. Germline CDR1 and CDR2: SEHNR and FQNEAQ (reference sequence).

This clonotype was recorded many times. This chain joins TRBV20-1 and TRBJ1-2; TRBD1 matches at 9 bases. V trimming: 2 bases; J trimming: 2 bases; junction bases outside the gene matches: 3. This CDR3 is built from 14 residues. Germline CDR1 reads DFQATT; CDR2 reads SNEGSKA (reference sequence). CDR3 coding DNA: TGCAGTGCTAGACCGGACAGGGGAAACTATGGCTACACCTTC. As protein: CSARPDRGNYGYTF.

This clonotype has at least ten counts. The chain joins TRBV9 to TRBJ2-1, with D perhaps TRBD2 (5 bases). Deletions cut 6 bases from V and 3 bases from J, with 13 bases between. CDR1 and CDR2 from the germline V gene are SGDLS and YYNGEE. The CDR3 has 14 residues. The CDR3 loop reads CASTPGKIYNEQFF. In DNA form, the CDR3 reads TGTGCCAGCACCCCGGGGAAGATCTACAATGAGCAGTTCTTC.

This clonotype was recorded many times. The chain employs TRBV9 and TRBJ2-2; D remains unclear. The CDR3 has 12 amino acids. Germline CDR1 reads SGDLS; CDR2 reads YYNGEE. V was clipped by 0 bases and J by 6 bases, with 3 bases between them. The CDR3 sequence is CASSVGPGELFF. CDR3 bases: TGTGCCAGCAGCGTAGGCCCCGGGGAGCTGTTTTTT.

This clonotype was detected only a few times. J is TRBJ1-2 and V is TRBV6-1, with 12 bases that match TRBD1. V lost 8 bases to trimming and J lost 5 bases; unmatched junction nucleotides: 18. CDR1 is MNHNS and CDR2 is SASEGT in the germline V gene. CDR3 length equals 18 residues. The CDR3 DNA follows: TGTGCCAGCTTTACAGCCGGGACAGGGGGCGCAGGGGGATATGGCTACACCTTC. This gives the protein CASFTAGTGGAGGYGYTF.

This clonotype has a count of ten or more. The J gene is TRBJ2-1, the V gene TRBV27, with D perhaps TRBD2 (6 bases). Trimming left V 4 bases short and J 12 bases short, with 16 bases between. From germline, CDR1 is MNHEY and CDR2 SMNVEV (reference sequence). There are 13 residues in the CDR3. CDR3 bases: TGTGCCAGCAGTTCCCGACTAGTCCCTAGGCAGTTCTTC. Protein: CASSSRLVPRQFF.

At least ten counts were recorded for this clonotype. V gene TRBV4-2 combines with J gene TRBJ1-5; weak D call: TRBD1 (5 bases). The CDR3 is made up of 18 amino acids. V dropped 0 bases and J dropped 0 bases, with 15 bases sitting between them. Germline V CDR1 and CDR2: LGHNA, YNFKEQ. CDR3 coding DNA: TGTGCCAGCAGCCAAGAAGAGGGGTTGATTTATAGCAATCAGCCCCAGCATTTT. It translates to CASSQEEGLIYSNQPQHF.

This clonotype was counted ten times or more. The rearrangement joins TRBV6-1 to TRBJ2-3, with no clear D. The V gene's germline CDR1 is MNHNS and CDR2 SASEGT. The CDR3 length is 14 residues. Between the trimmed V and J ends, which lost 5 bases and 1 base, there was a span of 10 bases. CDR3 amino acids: CASSTRGRTDTQYF. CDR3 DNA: TGTGCCAGCAGTACCCGCGGCCGCACAGATACGCAGTATTTT.

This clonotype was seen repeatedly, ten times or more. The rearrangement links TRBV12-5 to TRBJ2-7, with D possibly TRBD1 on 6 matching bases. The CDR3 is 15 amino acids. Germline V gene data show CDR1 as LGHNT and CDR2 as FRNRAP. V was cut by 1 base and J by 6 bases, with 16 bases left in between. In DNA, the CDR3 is TGTGCTAGTGGTTTGGGGGCCGACAGGCAACTCGAGCAGTACTTC. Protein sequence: CASGLGADRQLEQYF.

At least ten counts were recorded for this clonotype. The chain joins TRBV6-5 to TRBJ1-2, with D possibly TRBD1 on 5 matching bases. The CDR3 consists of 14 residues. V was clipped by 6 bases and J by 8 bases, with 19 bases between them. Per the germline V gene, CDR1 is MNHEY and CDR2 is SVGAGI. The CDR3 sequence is CASRILGGKEGYTF. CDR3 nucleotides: TGTGCCAGCAGGATACTTGGGGGGAAGGAAGGCTACACCTTC.

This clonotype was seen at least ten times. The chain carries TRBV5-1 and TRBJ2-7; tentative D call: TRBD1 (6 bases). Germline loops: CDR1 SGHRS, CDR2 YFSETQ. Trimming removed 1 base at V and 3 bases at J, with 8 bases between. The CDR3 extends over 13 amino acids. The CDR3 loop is CASSLPGVYEQYF. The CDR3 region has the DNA TGCGCCAGCAGCTTGCCAGGGGTCTACGAGCAGTACTTC.

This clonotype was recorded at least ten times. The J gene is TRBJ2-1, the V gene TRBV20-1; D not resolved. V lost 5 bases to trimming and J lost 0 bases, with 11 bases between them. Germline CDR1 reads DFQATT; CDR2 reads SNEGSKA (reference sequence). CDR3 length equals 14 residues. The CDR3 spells CSAFDVSSYNEQFF. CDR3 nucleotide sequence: TGCAGTGCTTTTGACGTGAGCTCCTACAATGAGCAGTTCTTC.